This T cell receptor (beta chain) was identified during a study of OX40 agonist ivuxolimab in advanced cancers. Study at large: Participants averaged about 60 years of age (range roughly 23 to 85) and were roughly 80% male. Two patients with cutaneous melanoma and one with hepatocellular carcinoma, three in total, showed partial responses. Study-wide results and limits: Clonal expansion by week 6 occurred in CD4+ and CD8+ blood T cells (at 0.1 to 3.0 mg/kg). On average, a greater number of expanded clones characterised CD8+ T cells relative to CD4+.

This CDR3 has 15 residues. The germline gives CDR1 KGHSH, CDR2 LQKENI. Trimming left V 0 bases short and J 0 bases short, with 6 bases between. On this clone itself: No antigen is known for it.

Assay: immunoSEQ multiplex PCR; the TCRdb copy retains only in-frame clones and omits some. The sample lists 55,000 to 80,000 clones; roughly 84% were seen once. Here the sequenced sample was CD4+ or CD8+ T cells sorted from blood, taken in a trial of the OX40 agonist ivuxolimab. The receptor's source is an adult with an advanced solid tumor such as melanoma, head and neck, liver or kidney cancer. The gene calls are TRBV18 and TRBJ2-4; D gene ambiguous. The CDR3 region is CASSPPGLAKNIQYF. Written as DNA, the CDR3 is TGTGCCAGCTCACCACCGGGTCTAGCCAAAAACATTCAGTACTTC.